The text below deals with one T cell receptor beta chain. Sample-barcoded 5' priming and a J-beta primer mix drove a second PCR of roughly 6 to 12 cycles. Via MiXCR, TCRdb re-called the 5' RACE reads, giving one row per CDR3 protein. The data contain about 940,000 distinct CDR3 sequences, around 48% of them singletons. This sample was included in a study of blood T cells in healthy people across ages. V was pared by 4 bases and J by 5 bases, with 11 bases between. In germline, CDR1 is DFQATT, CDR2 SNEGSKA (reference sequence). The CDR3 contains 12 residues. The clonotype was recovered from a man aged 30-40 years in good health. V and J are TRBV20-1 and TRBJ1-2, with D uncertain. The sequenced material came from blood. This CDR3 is CSAKPGAYGYTF. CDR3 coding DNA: TGCAGTGCTAAGCCCGGAGCGTATGGCTACACCTTC.